This TCR beta chain appears in the sequencing data of a study of T-cell reconstitution after alpha-beta-depleted transplantation in children. Study outcomes and limitations: For some patients, TCRbeta diversity was high at day 60 because of recipient T cells and thymic progenitors that survived. Several hundred expanded graft clones reportedly supplied alpha-beta T cells about two months after transplant. Counts and diversity of T cells one year after transplant came mostly from newly produced T cells.

Trimming took off 3 bases at V and 6 bases at J, with 12 bases between the two ends. There are 14 residues in the CDR3. Molecular barcoding with unique molecular identifiers was used for the TCRbeta library. TCRdb used MiXCR to reprocess the PCR reads, holding one entry per CDR3 protein. The sample yields fewer than 250,000 distinct CDR3 sequences, around 7.5% seen once. This clonotype was observed many times. Antigen unknown. The sample in question was PBMCs, mostly from graft donor cells, obtained 180 days after TCRalphabeta/CD19-depleted stem cell transplant. The rearrangement uses TRBV12-3 or TRBV12-4 and TRBJ2-1; D is ambiguous. The clonotype comes from a male patient aged 5 to 17 who had a stem cell transplant for acute lymphoblastic leukemia, so the T cells may come from the graft donor. As DNA, the CDR3 is TGTGCCAGCAGTTTGGGGTCCCCCGGCAATGAGCAGTTCTTC. Protein: CASSLGSPGNEQFF.